The next 23 T cell receptor beta chains were all read from a single sample in a study of blood T cell repertoires in COVID-19. Sequencing was performed with immunoSEQ multiplex PCR; in TCRdb, only in-frame clones are kept and a portion is missing. This table holds 200,000 to 250,000 clones, 65% to 90% found once. Sequencing was carried out using peripheral blood. These receptors all stem from a woman between 70 and 85 years old with COVID-19, enrolled during active disease.

Here the CDR3 DNA reads TGTGCCAGCAGCTTAGGGGGGGACAGGGACTACGAGCAGTACTTC. Its protein product is CASSLGGDRDYEQYF. The rearrangement joins TRBV11-3 to TRBJ2-7; 9 nucleotides agree with TRBD1. In germline, CDR1 is SGHNT, CDR2 YENEEA. Unmatched junction bases numbered 4, after V lost 1 base and J lost 3 bases. CDR3 length: 15 residues.

This clone was counted a single time. The rearrangement links TRBV7-2 to TRBJ1-3; D not resolved. The CDR3 length is 15 residues. The germline gives CDR1 SGHTA, CDR2 FQGNSA. V gave up 4 bases and J gave up 0 bases, with 10 bases separating them. CDR3 coding DNA: TGTGCCAGCAGCTCCCGACTTGGCTCTGGAAACACCATATATTTT. It translates to CASSSRLGSGNTIYF.

The chain is built from TRBV5-5 and TRBJ1-2, with TRBD1 matching 9 bases. CDR1 SGHKS and CDR2 YYEKEE come from the germline V gene (reference sequence). Unmatched junction bases numbered 7, after V lost 4 bases and J lost 6 bases. The CDR3 has 14 amino acids. The CDR3 loop is CASSPIQGADGYTF. The CDR3 nucleotides read TGTGCCAGCAGCCCTATACAGGGGGCGGATGGCTACACCTTC.

The chain has TRBV2 and TRBJ1-1; unclear D gene. Germline assignment: CDR1 SNHLY and CDR2 FYNNEI. Deletions cut 3 bases from V and 1 base from J, with 9 bases between. This CDR3 is 14 amino acids long. The CDR3 DNA reads TGTGCCAGCAGTGAGTCAAATCAGAACACTGAAGCTTTCTTT. Its translation is CASSESNQNTEAFF.

V is TRBV4-3 and J is TRBJ2-3; 14 nucleotides agree with TRBD2. CDR3 size: 16 residues. Germline V lookup: CDR1 LGHNA, CDR2 YSLEER. Trimming removed 4 bases from V and 1 base from J; junction bases left unmatched: 1. As DNA, the CDR3 is TGCGCCAGCAGCCGGGGACTAGCGGGAGGCACAGATACGCAGTATTTT. Translating gives CASSRGLAGGTDTQYF.

This clone was seen a few times. The chain has TRBV6-5 and TRBJ2-1; 7 bases line up with TRBD2. Germline V lookup: CDR1 MNHEY, CDR2 SVGAGI. The CDR3 spans 14 residues. The ends lost 7 bases at V and 3 bases at J; junction bases unmatched: 6. CDR3 sequence (DNA): TGTGCCAGCATGCGGGAGTACAGCTACAATGAGCAGTTCTTC. Translated: CASMREYSYNEQFF.

This clone was counted a few times. This rearrangement joins TRBV5-4 to TRBJ2-3; 7 bases map to TRBD1. V shed 4 bases and J 2 bases; nucleotides not matched to a gene: 7. The CDR3 has 15 residues. Per germline, CDR1 SGHNT and CDR2 YYREEE (reference sequence). CDR3 nucleotides: TGTGCCAGCAGCATAAACAGGGGACACACAGATACGCAGTATTTT. This gives the protein CASSINRGHTDTQYF.

The genes are TRBV6-6 and TRBJ2-4, with TRBD2 identical over 8 bases. The CDR3 consists of 15 residues. Germline V gene lookup returns CDR1 MNHNY and CDR2 SVGAGI (reference sequence). V lost 3 bases to trimming and J lost 7 bases; unmatched junction nucleotides: 8. CDR3 bases: TGTGCCAGCAGTTATAGCGGGACTGAGGGGAACATTCAGTACTTC. Amino acid sequence: CASSYSGTEGNIQYF.

This chain connects TRBV29-1 to TRBJ1-2; D gene ambiguous. CDR1 and CDR2 from the germline V gene are SQVTM and ANQGSEA. The CDR3 length is 13 residues. V lost 0 bases, J lost 2 bases, and 7 bases lay in between. The chain's CDR3 is CSVEELANYGYTF. The DNA of the CDR3 is TGCAGCGTTGAAGAATTAGCAAACTATGGCTACACCTTC. Full variable domain (outside the CDR3, taken from reference TRBV29-1 and TRBJ1-2): SAVISQKPSRDICQRGTSLTIQCQVDSQVTMMFWYRQQPGQSLTLIATANQGSEATYESGFVIDKFPISRPNLTFSTLTVSNMSPEDSSIYLCSVEELANYGYTFGSGTRLTVV.

This sequence joins TRBV2 and TRBJ1-5, with TRBD1 identical over 7 bases. The CDR3 contains 16 residues. Germline loops: CDR1 SNHLY, CDR2 FYNNEI. V was pared by 6 bases and J by 6 bases, with 14 bases of the junction left unmatched. Written as DNA, the CDR3 is TGTGCCAGCAGGGAAAAAACAGGGGCCGGGAGTCAGCCCCAGCATTTT. It yields the protein CASREKTGAGSQPQHF.

This chain joins TRBV7-5 and TRBJ1-3; the D segment call TRBD1 is taken from the table without a DNA check. TRBV7-5 is recorded as a pseudogene. The CDR3 loop spans 16 amino acids. DNA for the CDR3: TGTGCCAGAAGCTCTTACGGACAGGGCCACGGAAACACCATATATTTT. This encodes CARSSYGQGHGNTIYF.

The chain uses TRBV2 and TRBJ1-2; no clear D. Germline loops: CDR1 SNHLY, CDR2 FYNNEI. The germline V and J ends were trimmed by 3 bases and 6 bases, with 11 bases remaining between them. This CDR3 spans 13 amino acids. The chain's CDR3 is CASSDSGLNGYTF. DNA of the CDR3: TGTGCCAGCAGTGATTCGGGTTTGAATGGCTACACCTTC.

The J gene is TRBJ2-1, the V gene TRBV24-1; 13 nucleotides line up with TRBD2. Germline V CDR1 and CDR2: KGHDR, SFDVKD. CDR3 length: 14 residues. After removal of 8 bases from V and 9 bases from J, the junction contained 6 bases not matched to a gene. The CDR3 nucleotides read TGTGCCACCAAAGGACTAGCGGGGGCCGGTGAGCAGTTCTTC. Its protein is CATKGLAGAGEQFF.

The rearrangement joins TRBV3-1 (or the pseudogene TRBV3-2) to TRBJ1-1, with 8 bases fitting TRBD1. V lost 4 bases and J lost 1; bases outside the gene matches: 14. This CDR3 spans 18 amino acids. Per germline, CDR1 LGHDT and CDR2 YNNKEL (reference sequence). This CDR3 reads CASSREPWAGGSNTEAFF. DNA of the CDR3: TGTGCCAGCAGCCGAGAGCCTTGGGCAGGGGGCTCGAACACTGAAGCTTTCTTT.

This chain connects TRBV7-2 to TRBJ1-1; D might be TRBD1 (6 bases). Trimming took off 8 bases at V and 1 base at J, with 17 bases between the two ends. This CDR3 spans 15 amino acids. CDR1 SGHTA and CDR2 FQGNSA come from the germline V gene. The CDR3 loop reads CASGGKGQQNTEAFF. Written as DNA, the CDR3 is TGTGCCAGCGGAGGAAAAGGACAGCAGAACACTGAAGCTTTCTTT.

This chain joins TRBV19 and TRBJ1-6; D gene unclear. The V end lost 3 bases, the J end lost 7 bases, and 10 bases lay between the germline ends. This CDR3 comprises 14 residues. Germline CDR1 reads LNHDA; CDR2 reads SQIVND (reference sequence). The CDR3 loop is CASSMVVENSPLHF. The CDR3 DNA follows: TGTGCCAGTAGTATGGTGGTTGAGAATTCACCCCTCCACTTT.

The gene calls are TRBV30 and TRBJ1-1; D uncertain. This CDR3 has 11 amino acids. V lost 2 bases and J 7 bases, leaving 8 bases between the germline ends. From germline, CDR1 is GTSNPN and CDR2 SVGIG (reference sequence). The CDR3 region has the DNA TGTGCCTGGAGTCCAGGAGGTGAAGCTTTCTTT. Its translation is CAWSPGGEAFF.

For the CDR3, the DNA is TGTGCCAGCAGTTACTCGACAGGCTGGGGGAAAGCTTTCTTT. Translation gives CASSYSTGWGKAFF. J is TRBJ1-1 and V is TRBV6-2 or TRBV6-3, with D possibly being TRBD1 (6 bases). The CDR3 is 14 residues long. V gave up 0 bases and J gave up 9 bases, with 14 bases separating them. The germline V gene encodes CDR1 MNHEY and CDR2 SVGEGT.

This chain joins TRBV5-8 and TRBJ1-2; 7 bases match TRBD1. The CDR3 contains 16 residues. Trimming at V came to 0 bases and at J to 8 bases, leaving 13 bases not matched to a gene. Germline CDR1 SGHTS, CDR2 YDEGEE. The chain's CDR3 is CASSLGRGGVVGGYTF. In DNA form, the CDR3 reads TGTGCCAGCAGCTTGGGTAGAGGGGGCGTAGTAGGAGGCTACACCTTC.

This rearrangement joins TRBV19 to TRBJ1-2; 7 bases agree with TRBD1. The length of the CDR3 is 12 residues. With V trimmed by 5 bases and J by 6 bases, 3 bases remained unmatched. Germline V gives CDR1 LNHDA, CDR2 SQIVND (reference sequence). CDR3 sequence: CASSVDRDGYTF. In DNA form, the CDR3 reads TGTGCCAGTAGTGTTGACAGGGATGGCTACACCTTC.

This clone was counted a single time. The chain employs TRBV9 and TRBJ1-4; D unclear. This CDR3 comprises 14 residues. Germline CDR1 is SGDLS and CDR2 is YYNGEE. With 0 bases removed from V and 7 bases from J, the gap between germline ends came to 10 bases. CDR3 region: CASSVGEVGEKLFF. The CDR3 region has the DNA TGTGCCAGCAGCGTAGGAGAGGTCGGTGAAAAACTGTTTTTT.

The chain is built from TRBV3-1 (or the pseudogene TRBV3-2) and TRBJ2-5, with D maybe TRBD1 (5 bases). Germline values: CDR1 LGHDT, CDR2 YNNKEL (reference sequence). Trimming cost V 0 bases and J 0 bases, with 17 bases left between them. This CDR3 is built from 18 residues. The CDR3 DNA reads as TGTGCCAGCAGCCAAGATCCGCCCGACAGTTCCTACCAAGAGACCCAGTACTTC. As protein: CASSQDPPDSSYQETQYF.

This sequence joins TRBV6-5 and TRBJ1-3, with D hard to call. The CDR3 is 15 residues long. Trimming removed 3 bases at V and 8 bases at J, with 17 bases between. Looked up from germline, CDR1 is MNHEY and CDR2 is SVGAGI. DNA for the CDR3: TGTGCCAGCAGTTATACCTTGGGCCACGAAGACACCATATATTTT. It encodes CASSYTLGHEDTIYF.